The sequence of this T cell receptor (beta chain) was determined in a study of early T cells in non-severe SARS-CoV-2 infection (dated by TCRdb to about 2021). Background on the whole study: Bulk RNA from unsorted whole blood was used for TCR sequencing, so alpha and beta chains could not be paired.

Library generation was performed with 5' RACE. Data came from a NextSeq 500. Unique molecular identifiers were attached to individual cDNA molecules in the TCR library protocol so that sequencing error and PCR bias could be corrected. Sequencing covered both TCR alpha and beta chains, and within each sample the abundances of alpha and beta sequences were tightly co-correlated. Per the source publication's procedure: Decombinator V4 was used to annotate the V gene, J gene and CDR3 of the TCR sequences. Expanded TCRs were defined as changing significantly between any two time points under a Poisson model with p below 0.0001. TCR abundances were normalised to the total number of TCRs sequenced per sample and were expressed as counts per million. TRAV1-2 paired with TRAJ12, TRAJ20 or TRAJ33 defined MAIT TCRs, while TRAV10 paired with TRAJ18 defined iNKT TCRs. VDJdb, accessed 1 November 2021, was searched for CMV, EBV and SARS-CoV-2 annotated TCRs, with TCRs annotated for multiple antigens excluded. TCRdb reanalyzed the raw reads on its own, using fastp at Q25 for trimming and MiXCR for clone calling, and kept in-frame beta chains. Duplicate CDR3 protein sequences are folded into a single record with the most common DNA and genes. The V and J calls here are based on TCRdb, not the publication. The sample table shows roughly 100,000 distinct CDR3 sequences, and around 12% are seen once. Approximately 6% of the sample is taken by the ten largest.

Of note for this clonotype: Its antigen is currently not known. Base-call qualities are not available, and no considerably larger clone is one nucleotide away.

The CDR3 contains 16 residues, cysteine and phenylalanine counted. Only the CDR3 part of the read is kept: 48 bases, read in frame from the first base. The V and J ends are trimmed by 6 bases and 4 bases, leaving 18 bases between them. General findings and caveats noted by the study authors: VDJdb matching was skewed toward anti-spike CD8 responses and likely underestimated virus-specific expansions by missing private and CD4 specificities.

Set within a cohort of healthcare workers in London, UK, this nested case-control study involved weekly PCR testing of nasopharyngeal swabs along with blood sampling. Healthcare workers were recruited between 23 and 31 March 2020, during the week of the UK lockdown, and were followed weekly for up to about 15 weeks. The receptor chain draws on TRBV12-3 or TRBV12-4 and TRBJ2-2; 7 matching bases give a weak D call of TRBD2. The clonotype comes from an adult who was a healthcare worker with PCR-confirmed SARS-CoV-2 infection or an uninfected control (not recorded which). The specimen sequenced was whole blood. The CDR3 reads CASRGRGTNSTGELFF. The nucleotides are TGTGCCAGCAGGGGGCGGGGGACAAACAGCACCGGGGAGCTGTTTTTT.